The entry below gives a single TCR beta chain sequence along with its context. As handled by the study authors: Reference gene primer amplification gave estimated nucleated cell counts. Produced via immunoSEQ multiplex PCR; TCRdb's table is partial and in-frame only. Clonal size and the V and J genes are those of that table, whereas D and trimming came from the DNA. Of 130,000 to 150,000 clones in the sample, about 90% are singletons; the top ten hold around 1.7%. The sample is drawn from a study of blood T cell repertoires in COVID-19. Study-wide background: The samples span acute and convalescent COVID-19 from the United States, Italy and Spain. In each case, the material was cDNA or gDNA derived from T cells, B-cell-depleted T cells, or PBMCs.

V was cut by 5 bases and J by 2 bases, with 18 bases left in between. CDR1 and CDR2 from the germline V gene are MDHEN and SYDVKM. This CDR3 has 16 residues. The rearrangement links TRBV28 to TRBJ1-2, with D possibly TRBD1 on 6 matching bases. Sequencing used peripheral blood. This sequence was found in a woman in her fifties or sixties with acute or convalescent COVID-19. The CDR3 DNA sequence: TGTGCCAGCAGTCCCAGCTCGGCCACAGGGAACTATGGCTACACCTTC. Translating gives CASSPSSATGNYGYTF.